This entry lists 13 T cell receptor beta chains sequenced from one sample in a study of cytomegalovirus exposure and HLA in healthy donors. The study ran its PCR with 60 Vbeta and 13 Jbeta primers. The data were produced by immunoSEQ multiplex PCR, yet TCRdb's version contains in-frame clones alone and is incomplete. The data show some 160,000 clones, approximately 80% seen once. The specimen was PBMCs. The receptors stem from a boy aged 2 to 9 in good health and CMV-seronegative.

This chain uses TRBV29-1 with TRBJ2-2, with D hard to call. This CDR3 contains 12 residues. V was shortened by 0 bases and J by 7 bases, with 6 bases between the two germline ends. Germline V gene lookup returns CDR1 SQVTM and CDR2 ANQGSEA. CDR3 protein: CSVEDLVGELFF. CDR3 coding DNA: TGCAGCGTTGAAGATCTTGTCGGGGAGCTGTTTTTT.

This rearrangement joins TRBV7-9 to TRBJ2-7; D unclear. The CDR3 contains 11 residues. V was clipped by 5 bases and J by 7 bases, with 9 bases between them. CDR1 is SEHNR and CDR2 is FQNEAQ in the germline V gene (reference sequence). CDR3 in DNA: TGTGCCAGCAGCCGAGGCTTAGAGCAGTACTTC. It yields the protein CASSRGLEQYF.

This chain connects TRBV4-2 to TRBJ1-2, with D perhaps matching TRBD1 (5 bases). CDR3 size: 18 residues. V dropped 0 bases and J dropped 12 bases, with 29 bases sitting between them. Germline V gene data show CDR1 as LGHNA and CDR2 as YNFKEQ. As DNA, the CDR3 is TGTGCCAGCAGCCAAGATTCCCCAGGGTATTCCGCCCCCACTGGGAACACCTTC. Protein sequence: CASSQDSPGYSAPTGNTF.

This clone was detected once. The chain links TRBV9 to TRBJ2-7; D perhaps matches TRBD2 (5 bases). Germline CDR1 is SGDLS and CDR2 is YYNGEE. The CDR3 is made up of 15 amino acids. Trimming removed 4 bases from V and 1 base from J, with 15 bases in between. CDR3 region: CASSFRAGRSYEQYF. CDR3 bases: TGTGCCAGCAGCTTCCGCGCGGGCCGATCCTACGAGCAGTACTTC.

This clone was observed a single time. The DNA of the CDR3 is TGTGCCAGCAGGAATGTGGGGGGAGGCACCGGGGAGCTGTTTTTT. Its protein is CASRNVGGGTGELFF. V usage is TRBV7-3 and J usage is TRBJ2-2; TRBD2 might be the D (6 bases). This CDR3 contains 15 residues. Germline CDR1 is SGHTA and CDR2 is FQGTGA. V was shortened by 6 bases and J by 4 bases, with 15 bases between the two germline ends.

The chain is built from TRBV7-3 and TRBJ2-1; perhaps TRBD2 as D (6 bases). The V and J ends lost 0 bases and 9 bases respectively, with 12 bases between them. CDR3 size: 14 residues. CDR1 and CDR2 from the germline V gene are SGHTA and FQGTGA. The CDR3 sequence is CASSLTAPGSEQFF. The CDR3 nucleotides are TGTGCCAGCAGCTTAACGGCCCCCGGGAGTGAGCAGTTCTTC.

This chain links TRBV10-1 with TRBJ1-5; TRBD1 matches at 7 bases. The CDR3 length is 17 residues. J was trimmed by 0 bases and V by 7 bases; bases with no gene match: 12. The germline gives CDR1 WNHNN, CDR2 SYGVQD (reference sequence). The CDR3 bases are TGCGCCAGCACCGGGGGACAGCTTAGCGGTAGCAATCAGCCCCAGCATTTT. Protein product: CASTGGQLSGSNQPQHF.

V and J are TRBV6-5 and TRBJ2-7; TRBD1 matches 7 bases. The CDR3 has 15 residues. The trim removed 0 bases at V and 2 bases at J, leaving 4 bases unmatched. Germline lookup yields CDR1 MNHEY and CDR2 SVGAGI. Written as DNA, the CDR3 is TGTGCCAGCAGTTACTCGAAAACAGGGGCCTACGAGCAGTACTTC. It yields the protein CASSYSKTGAYEQYF.

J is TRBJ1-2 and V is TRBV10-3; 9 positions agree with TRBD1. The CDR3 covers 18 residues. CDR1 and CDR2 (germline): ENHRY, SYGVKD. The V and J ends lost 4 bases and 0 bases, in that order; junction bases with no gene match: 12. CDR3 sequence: CAISVRDRAWVANYGYTF. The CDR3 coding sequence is TGTGCCATCAGTGTAAGGGACAGGGCGTGGGTAGCTAACTATGGCTACACCTTC.

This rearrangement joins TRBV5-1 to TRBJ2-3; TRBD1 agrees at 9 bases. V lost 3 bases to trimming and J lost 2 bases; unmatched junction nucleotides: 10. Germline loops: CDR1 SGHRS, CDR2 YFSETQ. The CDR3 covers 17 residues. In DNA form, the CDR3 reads TGCGCCAGCAGCTGGCAGGGACAGGGTGGGGTCACAGATACGCAGTATTTT. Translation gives CASSWQGQGGVTDTQYF.

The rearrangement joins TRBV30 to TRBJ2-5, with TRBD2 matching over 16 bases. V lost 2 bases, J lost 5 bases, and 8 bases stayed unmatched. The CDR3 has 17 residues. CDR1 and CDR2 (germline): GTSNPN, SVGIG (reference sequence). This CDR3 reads CAWSPMGTSGGAETQYF. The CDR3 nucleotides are TGTGCCTGGAGTCCCATGGGGACTAGCGGGGGGGCCGAGACCCAGTACTTC.

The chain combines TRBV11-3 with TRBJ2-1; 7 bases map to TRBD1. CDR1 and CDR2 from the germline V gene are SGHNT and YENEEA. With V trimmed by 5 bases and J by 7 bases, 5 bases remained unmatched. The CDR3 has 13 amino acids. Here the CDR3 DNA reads TGTGCCAGCAGCCGTGGGACAGAGAATGAGCAGTTCTTC. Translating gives CASSRGTENEQFF. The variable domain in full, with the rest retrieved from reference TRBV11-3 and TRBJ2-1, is EAGVVQSPRYKIIEKKQPVAFWCNPISGHNTLYWYLQNLGQGPELLIRYENEEAVDDSQLPKDRFSAERLKGVDSTLKIQPAELGDSAVYLCASSRGTENEQFFGPGTRLTVL.

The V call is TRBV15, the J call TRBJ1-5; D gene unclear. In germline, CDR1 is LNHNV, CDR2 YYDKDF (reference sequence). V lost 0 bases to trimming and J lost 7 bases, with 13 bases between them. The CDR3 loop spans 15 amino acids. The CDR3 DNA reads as TGTGCCACCAGCAGAGATCGGAGTTGTGGACAGCCCCAGCATTTT. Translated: CATSRDRSCGQPQHF.